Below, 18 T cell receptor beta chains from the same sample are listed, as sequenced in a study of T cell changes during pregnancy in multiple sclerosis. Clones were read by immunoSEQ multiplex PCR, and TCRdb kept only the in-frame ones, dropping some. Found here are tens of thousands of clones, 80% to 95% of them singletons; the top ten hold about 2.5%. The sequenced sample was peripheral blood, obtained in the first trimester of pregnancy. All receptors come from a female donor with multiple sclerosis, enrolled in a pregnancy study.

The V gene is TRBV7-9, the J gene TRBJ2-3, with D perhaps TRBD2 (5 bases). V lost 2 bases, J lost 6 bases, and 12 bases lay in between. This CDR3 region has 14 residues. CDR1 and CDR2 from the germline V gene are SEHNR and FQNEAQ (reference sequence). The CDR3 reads CASSLKGRSDTQYF. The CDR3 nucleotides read TGTGCCAGCAGCTTAAAAGGGAGATCGGATACGCAGTATTTT.

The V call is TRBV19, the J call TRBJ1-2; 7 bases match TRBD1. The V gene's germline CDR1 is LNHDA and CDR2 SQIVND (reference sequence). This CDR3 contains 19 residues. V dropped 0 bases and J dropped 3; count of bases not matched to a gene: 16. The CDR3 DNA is TGTGCCAGTAGTATAGACCCCCGCCGGACAGGCCCCCCCTACTATGGCTACACCTTC. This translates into CASSIDPRRTGPPYYGYTF.

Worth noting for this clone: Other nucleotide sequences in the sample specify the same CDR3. The CDR3 DNA is TGTGCCAGCTCACCTAGCACGGGGGGCACTGAAGCTTTCTTT. It encodes CASSPSTGGTEAFF. This chain joins TRBV18 and TRBJ1-1; perhaps TRBD1 as D (5 bases). This CDR3 is built from 14 residues. Germline CDR1 and CDR2: KGHSH and LQKENI. V lost 3 bases, J lost 4 bases, and 12 bases lay in between. Looking up the rest from reference TRBV18 and TRBJ1-1 gives the full variable domain: NAGVMQNPRHLVRRRGQEARLRCSPMKGHSHVYWYRQLPEEGLKFMVYLQKENIIDESGMPKERFSAEFPKEGPSILRIQQVVRGDSAAYFCASSPSTGGTEAFFGQGTRLTVV.

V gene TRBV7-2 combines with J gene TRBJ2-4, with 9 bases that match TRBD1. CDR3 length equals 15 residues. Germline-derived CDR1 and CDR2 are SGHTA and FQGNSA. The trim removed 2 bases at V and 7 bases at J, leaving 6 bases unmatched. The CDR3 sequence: CASSLSGQGMNIQYF. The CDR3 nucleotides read TGTGCCAGCAGCTTATCTGGACAGGGGATGAACATTCAGTACTTC.

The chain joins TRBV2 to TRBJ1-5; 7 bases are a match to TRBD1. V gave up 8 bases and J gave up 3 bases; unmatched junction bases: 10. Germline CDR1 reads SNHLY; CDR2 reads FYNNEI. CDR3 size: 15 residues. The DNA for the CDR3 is TGTGCCAGCCAGACAGGGAATGGGATCAATCAGCCCCAGCATTTT. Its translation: CASQTGNGINQPQHF.

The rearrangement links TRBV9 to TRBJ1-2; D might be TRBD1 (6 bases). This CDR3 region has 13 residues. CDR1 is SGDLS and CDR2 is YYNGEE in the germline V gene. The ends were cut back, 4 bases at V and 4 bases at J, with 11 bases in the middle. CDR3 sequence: CASSSGVPYGYTF. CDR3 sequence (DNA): TGTGCCAGCAGCTCAGGGGTCCCCTATGGCTACACCTTC.

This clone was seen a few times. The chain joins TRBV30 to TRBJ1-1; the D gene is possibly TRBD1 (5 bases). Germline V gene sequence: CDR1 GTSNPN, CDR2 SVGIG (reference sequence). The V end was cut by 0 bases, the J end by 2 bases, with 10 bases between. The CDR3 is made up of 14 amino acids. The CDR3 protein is CAWSVKGYNTEAFF. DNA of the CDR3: TGTGCCTGGAGTGTAAAGGGGTACAACACTGAAGCTTTCTTT. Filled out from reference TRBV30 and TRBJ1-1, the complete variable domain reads SQTIHQWPATLVQPVGSPLSLECTVEGTSNPNLYWYRQAAGRGLQLLFYSVGIGQISSEVPQNLSASRPQDRQFILSSKKLLLSDSGFYLCAWSVKGYNTEAFFGQGTRLTVV.

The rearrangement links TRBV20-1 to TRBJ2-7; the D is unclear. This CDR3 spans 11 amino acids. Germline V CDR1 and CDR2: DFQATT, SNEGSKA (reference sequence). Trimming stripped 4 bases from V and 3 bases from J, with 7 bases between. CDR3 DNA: TGCAGTGCTAACTGGTACTACGAGCAGTACTTC. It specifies CSANWYYEQYF.

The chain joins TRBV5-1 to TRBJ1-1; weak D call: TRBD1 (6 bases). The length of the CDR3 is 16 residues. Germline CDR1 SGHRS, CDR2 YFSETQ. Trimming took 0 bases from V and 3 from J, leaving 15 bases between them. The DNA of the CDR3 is TGCGCCAGCAGCTTGGACAGGCCTCCAGGGGACACTGAAGCTTTCTTT. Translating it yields CASSLDRPPGDTEAFF.

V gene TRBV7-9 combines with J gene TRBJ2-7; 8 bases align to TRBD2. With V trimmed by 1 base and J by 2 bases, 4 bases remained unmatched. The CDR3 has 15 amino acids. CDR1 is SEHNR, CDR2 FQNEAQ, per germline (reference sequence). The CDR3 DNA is TGTGCCAGCAGCTTAGAAGCGGGAGTAACCTACGAGCAGTACTTC. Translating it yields CASSLEAGVTYEQYF.

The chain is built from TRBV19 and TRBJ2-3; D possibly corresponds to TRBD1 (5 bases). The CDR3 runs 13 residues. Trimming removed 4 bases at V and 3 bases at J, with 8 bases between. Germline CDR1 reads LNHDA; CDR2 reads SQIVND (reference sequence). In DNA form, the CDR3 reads TGTGCCAGTAGTAGCCAGGGTACAGATACGCAGTATTTT. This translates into CASSSQGTDTQYF.

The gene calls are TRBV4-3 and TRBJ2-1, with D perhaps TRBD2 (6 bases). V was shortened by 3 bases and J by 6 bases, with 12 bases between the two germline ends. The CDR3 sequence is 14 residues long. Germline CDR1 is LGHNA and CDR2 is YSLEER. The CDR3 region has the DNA TGCGCCAGCAGCCACCGGGAGTTTCGCAATGAGCAGTTCTTC. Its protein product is CASSHREFRNEQFF.

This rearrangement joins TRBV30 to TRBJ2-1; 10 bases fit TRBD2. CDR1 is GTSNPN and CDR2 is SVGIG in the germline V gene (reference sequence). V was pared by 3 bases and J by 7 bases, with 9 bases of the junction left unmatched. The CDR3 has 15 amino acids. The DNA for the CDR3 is TGTGCCTGGAGGGCTAGCGGGAGTGTTATGAATGAGCAGTTCTTC. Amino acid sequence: CAWRASGSVMNEQFF. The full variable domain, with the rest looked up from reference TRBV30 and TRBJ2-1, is SQTIHQWPATLVQPVGSPLSLECTVEGTSNPNLYWYRQAAGRGLQLLFYSVGIGQISSEVPQNLSASRPQDRQFILSSKKLLLSDSGFYLCAWRASGSVMNEQFFGPGTRLTVL.

CDR3 residues: CASSEINLAEVFF. DNA for the CDR3: TGTGCCAGCAGTGAAATCAATCTAGCGGAGGTCTTCTTC. The rearrangement joins TRBV2 to TRBJ2-1, with TRBD2 matching over 7 bases. In germline, CDR1 is SNHLY, CDR2 FYNNEI. The CDR3 has 13 residues. Trimming removed 2 bases from V and 16 bases from J; junction bases left unmatched: 11.

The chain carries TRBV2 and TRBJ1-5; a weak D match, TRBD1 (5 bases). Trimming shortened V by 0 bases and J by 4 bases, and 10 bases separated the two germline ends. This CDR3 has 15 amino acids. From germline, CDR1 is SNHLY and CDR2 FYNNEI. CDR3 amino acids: CASSEALQGNQPQHF. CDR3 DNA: TGTGCCAGCAGTGAAGCGCTTCAGGGAAATCAGCCCCAGCATTTT. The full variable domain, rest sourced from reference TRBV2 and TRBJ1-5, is EPEVTQTPSHQVTQMGQEVILRCVPISNHLYFYWYRQILGQKVEFLVSFYNNEISEKSEIFDDQFSVERPDGSNFTLKIRSTKLEDSAMYFCASSEALQGNQPQHFGDGTRLSIL.

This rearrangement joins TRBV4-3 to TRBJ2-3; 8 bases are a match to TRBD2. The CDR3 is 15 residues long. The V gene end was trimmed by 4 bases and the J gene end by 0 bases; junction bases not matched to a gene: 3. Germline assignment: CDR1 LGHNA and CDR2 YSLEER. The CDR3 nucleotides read TGCGCCAGCAGCCTAGCGGGATCTAGCACAGATACGCAGTATTTT. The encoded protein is CASSLAGSSTDTQYF.

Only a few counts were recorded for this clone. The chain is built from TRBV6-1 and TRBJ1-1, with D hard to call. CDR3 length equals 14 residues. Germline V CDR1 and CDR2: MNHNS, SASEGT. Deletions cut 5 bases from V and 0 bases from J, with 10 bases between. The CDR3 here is CASSKRSMNTEAFF. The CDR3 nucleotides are TGTGCCAGCAGTAAGAGGTCAATGAACACTGAAGCTTTCTTT.

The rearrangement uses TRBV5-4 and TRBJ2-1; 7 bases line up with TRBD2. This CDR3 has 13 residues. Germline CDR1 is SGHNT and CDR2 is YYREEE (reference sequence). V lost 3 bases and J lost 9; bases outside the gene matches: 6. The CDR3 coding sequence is TGTGCCAGCAGCTGGGCTGGACTAGGTGAGCAGTTCTTC. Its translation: CASSWAGLGEQFF.